These T cell receptor beta chains were read from a single sample in a study of human T cells and chemical hapten exposure. TCRdb itself ran the RACE reads through MiXCR, one entry per CDR3 protein. The table records fewer than 130,000 distinct CDR3 sequences, approximately 10% of them present only once. Specimen: whole blood, collected in connection with sensitization to the hapten diphenylcyclopropenone (DPC). The receptors were gathered from a woman in her thirties or forties with alopecia areata. Some clones in this sample may be carry-over from other donors' samples. Both conserved end residues are part of each CDR3. A D gene is named only where the DNA matches it firmly. The listing skips clone size in some rows; elsewhere it reads once, few, many or a size class.

abundance,v_gene,j_gene,d_gene,CDR3nt,CDR3aa
many,TRBV5-6,TRBJ2-4,TRBD2,TGTGCCAGCAGCTTGCTGCCCGAGGGAGGGAACATTCAGTACTTC,CASSLLPEGGNIQYF
-,TRBV30,TRBJ1-3,-,TGTGCCTGGAGTCCCTATCGGGCGGAATTCTCTGGAAACACCATATATTTT,CAWSPYRAEFSGNTIYF
-,TRBV7-2,TRBJ2-1,TRBD1,TGTGCCAGCAGCTCATACCGGGACAGGGACAATGAGCAGTTCTTC,CASSSYRDRDNEQFF
few,TRBV9,TRBJ2-1,TRBD2,TGTGCCAGCAGCGAGGGACTAGCGGGGTACAATGAGCAGTTCTTC,CASSEGLAGYNEQFF
few,TRBV7-9,TRBJ2-7,-,TGTGCCAGCAGCTTAGTAGGCGGGGTGTCGGCTGGGGAGCAGTACTTC,CASSLVGGVSAGEQYF
few,TRBV18,TRBJ1-5,-,TGTGCCAGCTCACCACTGGGGGGCGAAAGCAATCAGCCCCAGCATTTT,CASSPLGGESNQPQHF
many,TRBV29-1,TRBJ1-1,-,TGCAGCGTTGAAGATTTAGAGACAGCGAACACTGAAGCTTTCTTT,CSVEDLETANTEAFF
many,TRBV4-2,TRBJ2-5,-,TGTGCCAGCAGCCAAGGGGTCGGGGCCCAAGAGACCCAGTACTTC,CASSQGVGAQETQYF
-,TRBV15,TRBJ2-5,TRBD1,TGTACCACCAGCAGAGGTTGGGACAGGGGAGTAGAGACCCAGTACTTC,CTTSRGWDRGVETQYF
few,TRBV6-2/TRBV6-3,TRBJ1-1,-,TGTGCCAGCCTAAGGGACACAGCCAACACTGAAGCTTTCTTT,CASLRDTANTEAFF